Listed here are 14 T cell receptor beta chains from one sample, sequenced in a study of shared clonotypes between healthy human individuals. Sequencing was performed with immunoSEQ multiplex PCR; in TCRdb, only in-frame clones are kept and a portion is missing. The sample lists around 480,000 clones, roughly 85% occurring once. The sample comprised PBMCs. These receptors were collected from a middle-aged woman in good health. Some clones in this sample may be carry-over from other donors' samples.

This clone was counted a single time. The chain has TRBV7-7 and TRBJ2-5; a possible D gene is TRBD2 (5 bases). The germline V gene has CDR1 SSHAT and CDR2 FNYEAQ (reference sequence). Trimming removed 5 bases at V and 2 bases at J, with 9 bases between. The CDR3 loop spans 13 amino acids. CDR3 nucleotides: TGTGCCAGCAGCCCCGACTATCAAGAGACCCAGTACTTC. Residues: CASSPDYQETQYF.

The chain employs TRBV7-7 and TRBJ2-3; 9 nucleotides agree with TRBD2. V shed 1 base, J shed 2 bases, and the junction held 1 base outside the gene matches. The CDR3 covers 15 residues. Germline loops: CDR1 SSHAT, CDR2 FNYEAQ (reference sequence). The CDR3 DNA is TGTGCCAGCAGCTTAGGACTAGCGGCCACAGATACGCAGTATTTT. This encodes CASSLGLAATDTQYF. Full variable domain (outside the CDR3, taken from reference TRBV7-7 and TRBJ2-3): GAGVSQSPRYKVTKRGQDVTLRCDPISSHATLYWYQQALGQGPEFLTYFNYEAQPDKSGLPSDRFSAERPEGSISTLTIQRTEQRDSAMYRCASSLGLAATDTQYFGPGTRLTVL.

This clone has only one observation. The CDR3 reads CASSGTYYEQYF. CDR3 nucleotides: TGTGCCAGCAGTGGGACATACTACGAGCAGTACTTC. This chain joins TRBV2 and TRBJ2-7; TRBD1 might be the D (5 bases). This CDR3 comprises 12 residues. Germline CDR1 and CDR2: SNHLY and FYNNEI. The ends were cut back, 4 bases at V and 3 bases at J, with 7 bases in the middle.

This clone was found a few times. V is TRBV30 and J is TRBJ2-1; the D gene could be TRBD1 or TRBD2 (5 bases each). The CDR3 covers 13 residues. CDR1 and CDR2 from the germline V gene are GTSNPN and SVGIG (reference sequence). The germline V and J ends were trimmed by 2 bases and 5 bases, with 10 bases remaining between them. CDR3 protein: CAWSPGTHNEQFF. In DNA form, the CDR3 reads TGTGCCTGGAGTCCCGGGACCCACAATGAGCAGTTCTTC.

To note about this clone: One junction end does not reproduce the germline sequence, and a read error may be involved. The CDR3 DNA sequence: TGTGCTAGCAGCCCGGACTGGGCCTCCTACGAGCAGTACTTC. Its translation is CASSPDWASYEQYF. The chain uses TRBV7-7 and TRBJ2-7, with a possible D match to TRBD2 (5 bases). The CDR3 spans 14 residues. Per the germline V gene, CDR1 is SSHAT and CDR2 is FNYEAQ (reference sequence).

The chain has TRBV28 and TRBJ2-7; D is perhaps TRBD1 or TRBD2 (6 bases each). V was cut by 3 bases and J by 2 bases, with 11 bases left in between. This CDR3 has 14 residues. Germline V CDR1 and CDR2: MDHEN, SYDVKM. This CDR3 is CASSFWGATYEQYF. As DNA, the CDR3 is TGTGCCAGCAGTTTTTGGGGGGCCACCTACGAGCAGTACTTC.

The genes are TRBV15 and TRBJ2-1, with D unresolved. Trimming removed 5 bases from V and 1 base from J, with 18 bases in between. Germline CDR1 and CDR2: LNHNV and YYDKDF (reference sequence). CDR3 length equals 17 residues. DNA for the CDR3: TGTGCCACCAGCCTGGGCCAACGTTGGGATTCCTACAATGAGCAGTTCTTC. Protein product: CATSLGQRWDSYNEQFF.

This clone was counted a single time. The rearrangement joins TRBV13 to TRBJ2-7; TRBD1 might be the D (5 bases). The CDR3 has 15 amino acids. V was clipped by 0 bases and J by 3 bases, with 12 bases between them. Germline values: CDR1 PRHDT, CDR2 FYEKMQ (reference sequence). The CDR3 bases are TGTGCCAGCAGCTTAGGTCGGTACAGGTACTACGAGCAGTACTTC. Its translation is CASSLGRYRYYEQYF.

This clone has ten or more counts. Other DNA variants within this sample encode the same CDR3. The CDR3 bases are TGTGCCAGCAGCTGGGGGACAAGGGCCTCTGGAAACACCATATATTTT. It specifies CASSWGTRASGNTIYF. The genes are TRBV5-4 and TRBJ1-3; TRBD1 might be the D (6 bases). Germline V gene data show CDR1 as SGHNT and CDR2 as YYREEE (reference sequence). The CDR3 has 16 residues. V was trimmed by 3 bases and J by 0 bases, leaving 13 bases between them.

The chain combines TRBV30 with TRBJ2-1, with 7 bases fitting TRBD2. Germline CDR1 reads GTSNPN; CDR2 reads SVGIG (reference sequence). The CDR3 has 15 amino acids. The V gene end was trimmed by 5 bases and the J gene end by 10 bases; junction bases not matched to a gene: 17. The CDR3 sequence: CAWSSGGEDLGEQFF. The CDR3 DNA reads TGTGCCTGGTCCTCTGGGGGGGAGGATCTTGGGGAGCAGTTCTTC.

This rearrangement joins TRBV5-5 to TRBJ2-7; TRBD1 matches at 8 bases. V was pared by 4 bases and J by 2 bases, with 8 bases of the junction left unmatched. The germline gives CDR1 SGHKS, CDR2 YYEKEE (reference sequence). The CDR3 covers 15 residues. The CDR3 reads CASSLTLQGAYEQYF. The CDR3 nucleotides read TGTGCCAGCAGCCTCACTTTACAGGGGGCCTACGAGCAGTACTTC.

This clone was found a few times. This rearrangement joins TRBV18 to TRBJ1-1, with TRBD1 matching 7 bases. Trimming at V came to 8 bases and at J to 3 bases, leaving 9 bases not matched to a gene. The CDR3 has 14 amino acids. Germline CDR1 reads KGHSH; CDR2 reads LQKENI. As DNA, the CDR3 is TGTGCCAGCACCGACAGGGTCTTGGACACTGAAGCTTTCTTT. This sequence encodes CASTDRVLDTEAFF.

This clone was observed a single time. This chain joins TRBV6-1 and TRBJ1-2, with D possibly matching TRBD1 (6 bases). The CDR3 is 15 amino acids. Germline lookup yields CDR1 MNHNS and CDR2 SASEGT. V was clipped by 5 bases and J by 8 bases, with 21 bases between them. CDR3 DNA sequence: TGTGCCAGCAGTACATGGGGCAGGGGTACTATGGGCTACACCTTC. It is translated as CASSTWGRGTMGYTF.

Points on this clone: The junction differs from germline at one of its ends, possibly a read error. The chain joins TRBV7-7 to TRBJ1-1; tentative D call: TRBD1 (6 bases). CDR1 is SSHAT, CDR2 FNYEAQ, per germline (reference sequence). This CDR3 region has 13 residues. The CDR3 protein is CASSLDRSSEAFF. CDR3 DNA: TGTGCTAGCAGCTTAGACAGGAGTTCTGAAGCTTTCTTT. Together with reference TRBV7-7 and TRBJ1-1, the CDR3 gives the full variable domain: GAGVSQSPRYKVTKRGQDVTLRCDPISSHATLYWYQQALGQGPEFLTYFNYEAQPDKSGLPSDRFSAERPEGSISTLTIQRTEQRDSAMYRCASSLDRSSEAFFGQGTRLTVV.